The 30 T cell receptor beta chains below all came from one sample that was sequenced in a study of early T cells in non-severe SARS-CoV-2 infection. TCRdb re-called the 5' RACE reads through MiXCR, storing one row per CDR3 protein. The sample has about 77,000 distinct CDR3 sequences; 12% are singletons. Sequenced material: whole blood, taken at baseline. The origin of the receptors is an adult who was a healthcare worker with PCR-confirmed SARS-CoV-2 infection or an uninfected control (not recorded which). The donor label of this sample is uncertain.

This clonotype turned up a few times. The CDR3 loop reads CASSNRDATYEQYF. The CDR3 DNA reads TGTGCCAGCAGTAACCGGGACGCGACCTACGAGCAGTACTTC. The chain carries TRBV6-2 or TRBV6-3 and TRBJ2-7; D could derive from TRBD1 or TRBD2 (5 bases each). The V gene lost 5 bases and the J gene lost 2 bases, with 13 bases spanning the gap. CDR3 length: 14 amino acids. Germline V CDR1 and CDR2: MNHEY, SVGEGT.

This chain joins TRBV11-2 and TRBJ2-3; D not certain. Germline values: CDR1 SGHAT, CDR2 FQNNGV. There are 14 residues in the CDR3. V gave up 5 bases and J gave up 1 base, with 10 bases separating them. The CDR3 nucleotides are TGTGCCAGCAGCCGCGGACCTGGCACAGATACGCAGTATTTT. This sequence encodes CASSRGPGTDTQYF.

This clonotype appeared many times. The chain joins TRBV29-1 to TRBJ2-5; D is unresolved. This CDR3 has 13 residues. V gave up 4 bases and J gave up 0 bases, with 9 bases separating them. Germline CDR1 SQVTM, CDR2 ANQGSEA. CDR3 amino acids: CSVVKGNQETQYF. DNA for the CDR3: TGCAGCGTTGTTAAGGGCAACCAAGAGACCCAGTACTTC.

The table lists this clonotype with a few counts. The J gene is TRBJ2-5, the V gene TRBV10-3, with 7 positions matching TRBD1. CDR3 length: 13 residues. The ends lost 7 bases at V and 2 bases at J; junction bases unmatched: 4. Germline CDR1 and CDR2: ENHRY and SYGVKD. In nucleotides, the CDR3 is TGTGCCATCATGGGGACAGATCAAGAGACCCAGTACTTC. It specifies CAIMGTDQETQYF.

V gene TRBV7-2 combines with J gene TRBJ2-7; D is unresolved. This CDR3 is built from 14 residues. The V gene lost 2 bases and the J gene lost 0 bases, with 8 bases spanning the gap. Germline CDR1 reads SGHTA; CDR2 reads FQGNSA. The CDR3 DNA reads TGTGCCAGCAGCTTATCCCTAAGCTCCTACGAGCAGTACTTC. Protein: CASSLSLSSYEQYF.

With regard to this clonotype: At one end, the junction sequence differs from germline, possibly due to a read error. The chain uses TRBV2 and TRBJ2-5; TRBD2 aligns across 10 bases. The CDR3 spans 16 residues. The germline V gene encodes CDR1 SNHLY and CDR2 FYNNEI. The CDR3 bases are TGTGTCAGCAGTGAAGGGCTAGCGGGGGCCCAAGAGACCCAGTACTTC. Protein: CVSSEGLAGAQETQYF.

In this sample, this clonotype turned up many times. CDR3 protein: CATSSRGYNEQFF. The DNA of the CDR3 is TGTGCCACCAGTTCCCGGGGCTACAATGAGCAGTTCTTC. V and J are TRBV24-1 and TRBJ2-1; D is perhaps TRBD2 (5 bases). The CDR3 length is 13 residues. Germline V CDR1 and CDR2: KGHDR, SFDVKD. Between the trimmed V and J ends, which lost 6 bases and 3 bases, there was a span of 8 bases.

This clonotype was counted a few times. This chain joins TRBV7-4 and TRBJ2-1; maybe TRBD2 (5 bases). This CDR3 is 13 amino acids long. V lost 5 bases, J lost 5 bases, and 10 bases lay in between. From germline, CDR1 is SGHVT and CDR2 SQSDAQ. CDR3 loop: CASSLGDNNEQFF. CDR3 nucleotides: TGTGCCAGCAGCCTGGGAGATAACAATGAGCAGTTCTTC.

As for this clonotype: Just one base apart from a much larger clone, this may be a read error. The chain combines TRBV7-2 with TRBJ2-3; a possible D gene is TRBD2 (5 bases). The CDR3 is 13 amino acids. Per germline, CDR1 SGHTA and CDR2 FQGNSA. Trimming cost V 4 bases and J 0 bases, with 5 bases left between them. The CDR3 DNA sequence: TGTGCCAGCAGCTGGACTAGCACAGATACGCAGTATTTT. Its protein product is CASSWTSTDTQYF.

This sequence joins TRBV19 and TRBJ2-6; 10 bases are shared with TRBD2. V dropped 9 bases and J dropped 2; count of bases not matched to a gene: 7. The CDR3 is made up of 16 amino acids. Germline lookup yields CDR1 LNHDA and CDR2 SQIVND (reference sequence). CDR3 sequence: CARILAGKAGANVLTF. The CDR3 DNA sequence: TGTGCCAGAATACTAGCGGGGAAGGCTGGGGCCAACGTCCTGACTTTC.

In its sample, this clonotype ranks as medium-sized. V gene TRBV10-3 combines with J gene TRBJ2-2; 7 bases align to TRBD1. The CDR3 loop spans 15 amino acids. The germline V gene has CDR1 ENHRY and CDR2 SYGVKD. V was clipped by 3 bases and J by 3 bases; unmatched bases: 4. The CDR3 bases are TGTGCCATCAGTGAAGGGGGCGCCTACACCGGGGAGCTGTTTTTT. It yields the protein CAISEGGAYTGELFF.

The chain has TRBV7-2 and TRBJ2-5; D call uncertain. Trimming pared 1 base from V and 7 bases from J, leaving 4 bases between. The CDR3 is 11 residues long. Germline assignment: CDR1 SGHTA and CDR2 FQGNSA. CDR3 sequence (DNA): TGTGCCAGCAGCTTAGGGTTGACCCAGTACTTC. It encodes CASSLGLTQYF.

This clonotype was seen only a few times. The chain uses TRBV7-2 and TRBJ2-2, with D uncertain. The CDR3 consists of 15 residues. Trimming removed 5 bases from V and 6 bases from J, with 16 bases in between. Germline loops: CDR1 SGHTA, CDR2 FQGNSA. CDR3 sequence (DNA): TGTGCCAGCAGCCAGTTGGCGAGCGAACCCGGGGAGCTGTTTTTT. Translated, it gives CASSQLASEPGELFF.

This clonotype was seen only a few times. The V and J genes are TRBV6-2 or TRBV6-3 and TRBJ2-3; 10 bases match TRBD2. Germline assignment: CDR1 MNHEY and CDR2 SVGEGT. The V segment lost 8 bases and the J segment 0 bases; nucleotides outside the gene matches: 11. The length of the CDR3 is 17 residues. The CDR3 DNA reads as TGTGCCAGCGGATCTAGCGGGGGCCCCAGAAGCACAGATACGCAGTATTTT. This translates into CASGSSGGPRSTDTQYF.

The J gene is TRBJ1-3, the V gene TRBV5-1; TRBD1 matches 10 bases. The CDR3 sequence is 17 residues long. Germline CDR1 and CDR2: SGHRS and YFSETQ. The trim removed 1 base at V and 4 bases at J, leaving 8 bases unmatched. The CDR3 region is CASSLRGQGSSGNTIYF. The DNA for the CDR3 is TGCGCCAGCAGCTTGCGGGGACAGGGGTCGTCCGGAAACACCATATATTTT. Supplemented by reference TRBV5-1 and TRBJ1-3, the full variable domain reads KAGVTQTPRYLIKTRGQQVTLSCSPISGHRSVSWYQQTPGQGLQFLFEYFSETQRNKGNFPGRFSGRQFSNSRSEMNVSTLELGDSALYLCASSLRGQGSSGNTIYFGEGSWLTVV.

The CDR3 nucleotides are TGCGCCAGCAGCTTGGAAAAGGGTATGAATGAAAAACTGTTTTTT. Amino acid sequence: CASSLEKGMNEKLFF. J is TRBJ1-4 and V is TRBV5-1; D unclear. V was cut by 0 bases and J by 5 bases, with 11 bases left in between. Germline CDR1 and CDR2: SGHRS and YFSETQ. This CDR3 region has 15 residues.

This clonotype was counted a few times. The gene calls are TRBV10-2 and TRBJ2-2; 7 positions match TRBD2. The germline CDR1 and CDR2 sequences are WSHSY and SAAADI. V was clipped by 3 bases and J by 5 bases; unmatched bases: 6. The CDR3 runs to 15 residues. CDR3 bases: TGCGCCAGCAGTGAAGTGGGAGCGGGGACCGGGGAGCTGTTTTTT. Its protein product is CASSEVGAGTGELFF.

This clonotype was counted at least ten times. V gene TRBV2 combines with J gene TRBJ1-5; 8 bases agree with TRBD1. Germline CDR1 is SNHLY and CDR2 is FYNNEI. The V gene end was trimmed by 5 bases and the J gene end by 1 base; junction bases not matched to a gene: 1. The CDR3 has 14 amino acids. Written as DNA, the CDR3 is TGTGCCAGCAGTTGGACAGGGAGCAATCAGCCCCAGCATTTT. Its protein product is CASSWTGSNQPQHF.

The chain employs TRBV20-1 and TRBJ2-2, with 8 bases identical to TRBD2. V was pared by 6 bases and J by 1 base, with 4 bases of the junction left unmatched. Germline CDR1 DFQATT, CDR2 SNEGSKA (reference sequence). This CDR3 spans 14 amino acids. The CDR3 DNA reads as TGCAGTGCCCCGGGACTAGGGAACACCGGGGAGCTGTTTTTT. The encoded protein is CSAPGLGNTGELFF.

This clonotype turned up a few times. CDR3 nucleotide sequence: TGCAGTGCTAGAGCGACGTGGGAAAGCTCCTACGAGCAGTACTTC. It encodes CSARATWESSYEQYF. The genes are TRBV20-1 and TRBJ2-7; D is unclear. In germline, CDR1 is DFQATT, CDR2 SNEGSKA (reference sequence). The CDR3 covers 15 residues. With 1 base removed from V and 0 bases from J, the gap between germline ends came to 13 bases.

This clonotype showed up just a few times. The chain is built from TRBV10-3 and TRBJ1-3; a weak D match, TRBD1 (6 bases). Germline values: CDR1 ENHRY, CDR2 SYGVKD. The V gene lost 4 bases and the J gene lost 3 bases, with 25 bases spanning the gap. CDR3 size: 19 residues. The CDR3 coding sequence is TGTGCCATCAGTGTTCACTCCGGGACACCACCAGACATTGGAAACACCATATATTTT. Encoded protein: CAISVHSGTPPDIGNTIYF.

The rearrangement uses TRBV5-8 and TRBJ2-1; 10 bases match TRBD2. The V and J ends lost 0 bases and 5 bases, in that order; junction bases with no gene match: 5. Germline lookup yields CDR1 SGHTS and CDR2 YDEGEE. CDR3 length: 16 amino acids. CDR3 in DNA: TGTGCCAGCAGCTTGGCGGGACTAGCGATACACAATGAGCAGTTCTTC. Translating it yields CASSLAGLAIHNEQFF.

The CDR3 here is CASSLVSVDRQETQYF. CDR3 DNA sequence: TGTGCCAGCAGCTTAGTGAGCGTCGATAGACAAGAGACCCAGTACTTC. The chain couples TRBV7-8 to TRBJ2-5; no firm D call. The length of the CDR3 is 16 residues. V dropped 1 base and J dropped 2 bases, with 14 bases sitting between them. Germline CDR1 and CDR2: SGHVS and FQNEAQ.

This clonotype was detected only a few times. J is TRBJ2-7 and V is TRBV27, with D unclear. From germline, CDR1 is MNHEY and CDR2 SMNVEV (reference sequence). V lost 0 bases to trimming and J lost 7 bases, with 13 bases between them. The CDR3 has 14 amino acids. The CDR3 spells CASSLSIQAREQYF. CDR3 DNA sequence: TGTGCCAGCAGTTTATCGATCCAGGCCCGGGAGCAGTACTTC.

This clonotype was counted only a few times. The CDR3 spells CASGLVRGADTQYF. The CDR3 DNA follows: TGTGCTAGTGGTTTGGTACGGGGGGCTGATACGCAGTATTTT. This chain joins TRBV12-5 and TRBJ2-3; possibly TRBD2 for D (7 bases). V was trimmed by 0 bases and J by 6 bases, leaving 10 bases between them. This CDR3 has 14 amino acids. Germline CDR1 and CDR2: LGHNT and FRNRAP.

This clonotype was seen only a few times. This sequence joins TRBV7-2 and TRBJ2-4, with a tentative D call TRBD2 (5 bases). V lost 6 bases and J 7 bases, leaving 13 bases between the germline ends. Germline CDR1 is SGHTA and CDR2 is FQGNSA. This CDR3 is built from 13 residues. This CDR3 reads CASSRTGWNIQYF. The DNA for the CDR3 is TGTGCCAGCAGTCGGACTGGGTGGAACATTCAGTACTTC.

This clonotype turned up a few times. This rearrangement joins TRBV7-2 to TRBJ2-3; 8 bases match TRBD2. The germline V gene has CDR1 SGHTA and CDR2 FQGNSA. The trim removed 6 bases at V and 6 bases at J, leaving 8 bases unmatched. The CDR3 sequence is 14 residues long. The CDR3 region has the DNA TGTGCCAGCAGTTACGAGCGGGGGCGGGATACGCAGTATTTT. Its protein is CASSYERGRDTQYF.

This clonotype was seen only a few times. This chain uses TRBV2 with TRBJ2-7; D perhaps matches TRBD1 (6 bases). CDR3 length: 14 residues. Germline V CDR1 and CDR2: SNHLY, FYNNEI. V lost 4 bases and J lost 1, with 11 bases in between. The CDR3 nucleotides are TGTGCCAGCAGTGCGGACAGACAATCCTACGAGCAGTACTTC. This codes for CASSADRQSYEQYF.

This clonotype was recorded a few times. This sequence joins TRBV28 and TRBJ1-5; perhaps TRBD1 as D (5 bases). The CDR3 has 13 residues. Looked up from germline, CDR1 is MDHEN and CDR2 is SYDVKM. Trimming removed 7 bases from V and 4 bases from J, with 11 bases in between. The CDR3 spells CASNSRGNQPQHF. The CDR3 DNA sequence: TGTGCCAGCAACAGCCGGGGGAATCAGCCCCAGCATTTT.

The rearrangement links TRBV7-8 to TRBJ2-7; no definite D call. This CDR3 region has 14 residues. Trimming cost V 5 bases and J 9 bases, with 20 bases left between them. Germline CDR1 SGHVS, CDR2 FQNEAQ. The CDR3 loop reads CASSQTVPSSGQYF. Here the CDR3 DNA reads TGTGCCAGCAGCCAGACGGTTCCCTCTTCGGGGCAGTACTTC.